This is a list of T cell receptor beta chains from one sample in a study of PD-1 blockade in classical Hodgkin lymphoma. Repertoires were generated with immunoSEQ multiplex PCR, while TCRdb's copy carries only in-frame clones and drops some. The repertoire consists of about 2,400 clones, with 50% to 75% occurring once and the leading ten covering 30% to 40%. The sequences come from peripheral blood mononuclear cells (PBMCs), collected at baseline. These receptors were collected from a human donor with classical Hodgkin lymphoma. Each CDR3 is given with its conserved first and last residue. D genes are given only for firm matches. The size field is filled for only some rows; it gives once, few, many or a size class.

J | V | size | D | length | CDR3 | DNA
TRBJ1-2 | TRBV28 | NA | NA | 12 | CASRVLSYGYTF | TGTGCCAGCAGGGTCCTCTCCTATGGCTACACCTTC
TRBJ2-3 | TRBV28 | NA | TRBD1 | 15 | CASRGEGTGEDTQYF | TGTGCCAGCAGGGGAGAGGGGACAGGGGAAGATACGCAGTATTTT
TRBJ2-5 | TRBV20-1 | NA | NA | 11 | CSARTGETQYF | TGCAGTGCTAGGACGGGGGAGACCCAGTACTTC
TRBJ1-1 | TRBV7-2 | few | NA | 14 | CASSPKGHYTEAFF | TGTGCCAGCAGCCCAAAGGGACACTACACTGAAGCTTTCTTT
TRBJ2-7 | TRBV2 | NA | TRBD1 | 12 | CASSLDRPEQYF | TGTGCCAGCAGTCTGGACAGGCCAGAGCAGTACTTC
TRBJ2-7 | TRBV28 | NA | NA | 14 | CASSFGRGSYEQYF | TGTGCCAGCAGTTTTGGCAGGGGCTCCTACGAGCAGTACTTC
TRBJ1-1 | TRBV30 | NA | NA | 12 | CAWSLRATEAFF | TGTGCCTGGAGTTTAAGGGCCACTGAAGCTTTCTTT
TRBJ1-5 | TRBV4-2 | few | NA | 14 | CASSPERGGQPQHF | TGTGCCAGCAGTCCCGAGCGGGGAGGTCAGCCCCAGCATTTT
TRBJ2-5 | TRBV27 | NA | NA | 13 | CASGPGGGETQYF | TGTGCCAGCGGCCCTGGGGGAGGAGAGACCCAGTACTTC
TRBJ1-5 | TRBV9 | once | NA | 14 | CASSGDMSNQPQHF | TGTGCCAGCAGCGGGGACATGAGCAATCAGCCCCAGCATTTT
TRBJ1-5 | TRBV4-1 | NA | NA | 17 | CASSQDAGQNYNQPQHF | TGCGCCAGCAGCCAAGACGCCGGACAGAATTACAATCAGCCCCAGCATTTT
TRBJ1-4 | TRBV5-3 | once | NA | 18 | CARSLTRGDKGVYEKLFF | TGTGCCAGAAGCTTGACAAGAGGGGATAAGGGGGTTTATGAAAAACTGTTTTTT
TRBJ1-2 | TRBV19 | NA | TRBD1 | 15 | CASSPGTGNLYGYTF | TGTGCCAGTAGTCCTGGGACAGGGAATCTGTATGGCTACACCTTC
TRBJ1-4 | TRBV7-8 | few | NA | 15 | CASSLDPRADEKLFF | TGTGCCAGCAGCTTAGATCCCAGGGCTGATGAAAAACTGTTTTTT
TRBJ2-3 | TRBV2 | NA | NA | 13 | CASSDEFRDTQYF | TGTGCCAGCAGTGATGAGTTTAGAGATACGCAGTATTTT
TRBJ1-5 | TRBV21-1 | NA | NA | 15 | CATLPRGVRDQPQHF | TGTGCCACTCTTCCCAGGGGGGTGAGAGATCAGCCCCAGCATTTT
TRBJ1-1 | TRBV15 | few | NA | 13 | CATSRDRVTEAFF | TGTGCCACCAGCAGAGATAGGGTCACTGAAGCTTTCTTT
TRBJ2-5 | TRBV14 | NA | NA | 14 | CASSQVAGVETQYF | TGTGCCAGCAGCCAAGTCGCCGGGGTCGAGACCCAGTACTTC
TRBJ2-7 | TRBV7-6 | NA | TRBD2 | 20 | CASSLAAQRGGGLGFGEQYF | TGTGCCAGCAGCTTAGCGGCCCAGCGGGGGGGAGGCTTAGGTTTTGGCGAGCAGTACTTC
TRBJ2-2 | TRBV5-1 | NA | TRBD1 | 15 | CASSLGQGVAGELFF | TGCGCCAGCAGCCTCGGGCAGGGGGTCGCCGGGGAGCTGTTTTTT
TRBJ1-6 | TRBV27 | NA | NA | 13 | CASTSHYNSPLHF | TGTGCCAGCACCTCCCACTATAATTCACCCCTCCACTTT
TRBJ2-1 | TRBV19 | NA | NA | 15 | CASSLRPQGMDEQFF | TGTGCCAGTAGTTTAAGACCCCAGGGGATGGATGAGCAGTTCTTC
TRBJ1-5 | TRBV6-6 | once | NA | 14 | CASIARERNQPQHF | TGTGCCAGCATCGCCAGGGAAAGGAATCAGCCCCAGCATTTT
TRBJ1-6 | TRBV7-6 | large | NA | 20 | CASRQFRLSNLSVCDSPLHF | TGTGCCAGCAGGCAATTCAGGCTCAGTAACCTGAGTGTATGTGATTCACCCCTCCACTTT
TRBJ1-1 | TRBV4-1 | once | NA | 15 | CASSQVPGPNTEAFF | TGCGCCAGCAGCCAAGTTCCAGGACCGAACACTGAAGCTTTCTTT
TRBJ2-3 | TRBV7-8 | few | TRBD2 | 16 | CASRPGTSPGTDTQYF | TGTGCCAGCAGACCTGGGACTAGCCCGGGCACAGATACGCAGTATTTT
TRBJ1-2 | TRBV6-5 | NA | TRBD1 | 13 | CASSRDRGHGYTF | TGTGCCAGCAGTCGTGACAGGGGCCATGGCTACACCTTC
TRBJ2-1 | TRBV7-8 | few | NA | 15 | CASSTGPQVYNEQFF | TGTGCCAGCAGTACCGGGCCACAAGTATACAATGAGCAGTTCTTC
TRBJ2-3 | TRBV7-3 | few | TRBD2 | 15 | CASSNRGGHKDTQYF | TGTGCCAGCAGCAACCGGGGGGGCCATAAAGATACGCAGTATTTT
TRBJ1-2 | TRBV6-1 | NA | NA | 14 | CASSDWGGAYGYTF | TGTGCCAGCAGTGATTGGGGTGGGGCCTATGGCTACACCTTC